This T cell receptor beta chain was obtained from a study of neurological immune-mediated disorders. This clonotype was seen repeatedly, ten times or more. What it binds is unknown. Unsorted libraries came from 2 million PBMCs stored at -80 °C. There are 14 residues in the CDR3. The trim removed 5 bases at V and 2 bases at J, leaving 4 bases unmatched. General observations from the study: The study found no CDR3 amino acid sequences shared by expanded clones across subjects, suggesting private repertoires in all groups. Among 34 multiple sclerosis patients, 18 had repertoires that phylogenetic grouping placed in one related-CDR3 cluster, a possible signature.

With 10-nucleotide random UMIs included, cDNA was synthesized by 5'RACE. TCRdb itself ran the 5' RACE reads through MiXCR, one entry per CDR3 protein. Of 60,000 to 70,000 distinct CDR3 sequences in the sample, over 5% were seen once. The sequenced material came from PBMCs. This receptor was taken from a human donor with multiple sclerosis. The donor label of this sample is uncertain. V usage is TRBV12-3 or TRBV12-4 and J usage is TRBJ2-7; TRBD2 aligns across 9 bases. The CDR3 nucleotides are TGTGCCAGCAGTAGGGCGGGGGGGCCCTACGAGCAGTACTTC. This sequence encodes CASSRAGGPYEQYF.